The subject of this entry is one T cell receptor beta chain. Its antigen specificity is not known. It has no much larger one-base neighbor in the sample; base qualities were not kept. The source of the sample is a study of blood T cell repertoires in COVID-19 (dated by TCRdb to the early 2020s). In terms of the full investigation: Collaborator samples came from the United States, Italy and Spain and covered acute and convalescent phases of COVID-19. The prospective study material was composed of cDNA or gDNA derived from T cells, B-cell-depleted T cells, or PBMCs. Deeply sampled blood TCRbeta repertoires from subjects exposed to, actively infected with, or recovered from COVID-19 were included in the dataset. The repertoires were made available in a free public database intended to serve as a resource for research on the immune response to SARS-CoV-2. Samples came from the ongoing ImmuneRACE study (first 160 participants) plus 1,254 subjects from 6 global collaborators. A de-identified subject ID, COVID-19 status, age in years and sex were almost always included in the sample metadata. Where available, HLA class I and class II types were taken from metadata supplied by the sample provider and were not determined by assay-based typing.

Trimmed from V: 5 bases; trimmed from J: 0 bases; junction bases lacking a gene match: 3. The CDR3 measures 15 amino acids from cysteine to phenylalanine. The retained sequence is limited to the CDR3, 45 bases, with the frame set at the first base. Based on the germline V gene (reference sequence), the CDR1 and CDR2 sequences are LNHDA and SQIVND. TCRbeta CDR3 regions were amplified from genomic DNA by means of the immunoSEQ Assay, a bias-controlled multiplex PCR. The study's processing was this. Nucleated cell counts per sample were estimated from amplification of reference gene primers within the assay. To quantify the absolute abundance of each unique TCRbeta CDR3 rearrangement, sequence reads were collapsed and filtered. Productive Simpson clonality was computed per sample as the square root of Simpson's diversity index over productive rearrangements. TCRdb holds this immuneACCESS table with in-frame rearrangements only. Some clones are missing; in checked studies, unresolved V genes explain under half, and the rest has no known cause. D and trimming come from the DNA, and the V and J calls and clone size come from that table. The sample includes 30,000 to 35,000 clones, with about 89% observed a single time. The ten largest clonotypes hold about 9.4% of the sample.

Overall results and qualifications from the work: The amount of clinical and demographic metadata varied by source and participant and was provided uncurated.

Collaborating institutions collected whole blood in K2EDTA tubes following their own protocols. For TCRbeta analysis, collaborators shipped samples as frozen whole blood, isolated PBMCs, or DNA extracted from either of those sample types. Sequencing used peripheral blood. The sequence was obtained from a man aged 80 or over with active COVID-19. The chain employs TRBV19 and TRBJ2-1, and TRBD1 matches 8 of the central bases. This receptor has the CDR3 CASSAGQGSYNEQFF. The nucleotide sequence is TGTGCCAGTAGTGCAGGACAGGGCTCCTACAATGAGCAGTTCTTC.